Described below is a single T cell receptor beta chain sequence and its context. V was clipped by 5 bases and J by 4 bases; unmatched bases: 6. The V gene's germline CDR1 is MNHNY and CDR2 SVGAGI (reference sequence). This CDR3 contains 16 residues. The data belong to a study of CD8 T cells in Susac syndrome. Random-hexamer reverse transcription was applied to roughly 0.5 to 1 ug RNA. A multiplex approach, immunoSEQ multiplex PCR, amplified TCR beta CDR3 across 54 Vbeta and 13 Jbeta. Using its own MiXCR run on the immunoSEQ multiplex PCR reads, TCRdb lists one record per CDR3 protein. The sample lists 150,000 to 200,000 distinct CDR3 sequences; approximately 94% were seen once. TCR beta sequencing was performed on blood CD8+ and CD4+ T cells. Negative isolation was applied to CD8+ and CD4+ T cells, and FACS enrichment was applied to TEMRA cells.

The clonotype comes from a human donor with multiple sclerosis. The rearrangement links TRBV6-6 to TRBJ2-1, with 12 nucleotides matching TRBD2. The source material was CD4+ T cells from PBMCs. CDR3 in amino acids: CASSPRGTSGYNEQFF. CDR3 DNA: TGTGCCAGCAGTCCCCGTGGGACTAGCGGGTACAATGAGCAGTTCTTC.